The present T cell receptor beta chain was sequenced within a study of T cells after yellow fever vaccination (dated by TCRdb to between 2018 and 2020). In terms of the full investigation: The SMART-Seq v4 Ultra Low Input RNA kit was used to prepare libraries from fractions with low cell numbers. Bulk TCR alpha and beta repertoires were sequenced longitudinally to track T-cell clones before and after primary and booster YFV17D yellow fever vaccination. The cohort comprised two healthy male donors, one aged 18 to 30 and one aged 30 to 40 years. Blood was collected at multiple timepoints before and after primary and secondary immunization, and bulk PBMC replicates and cell subsets were isolated.

On this clonotype itself: Its specific antigen is unknown. The input lacks base qualities; no much larger clone sits a single base away.

The treatment or condition label of this sample denotes: live attenuated yellow fever vaccine strain. At every blood-draw timepoint, two biological replicates of bulk PBMCs were collected. PBMCs were isolated from peripheral blood using a standard Ficoll-Paque protocol. TriZol was used to extract RNA from bulk PBMCs, from CD4 and CD8 fractions, and from dextramer-positive and dextramer-negative fractions. The germline V end is reduced by 5 bases and the J end by 3 bases; junction bases left unmatched: 9. Spanning cysteine to phenylalanine, the CDR3 consists of 15 amino acids. Kept here is only the CDR3 DNA, which spans 45 bases and is read in frame from base 1. The germline V gene yields MDHEN for CDR1 and SYDVKM for CDR2. TCR cDNA was synthesized by 5'RACE template switching, through which a universal primer site and unique molecular identifiers were introduced. Priming of cDNA synthesis was performed from both the TCR alpha and TCR beta constant segments. Libraries were amplified in two PCR steps, with sample barcodes and sequencing adapters added in the second step. Libraries were sequenced on Illumina HiSeq 2500 (2x100 bp) or NovaSeq (2x150 bp). From the authors' description of their analysis: Reads were demultiplexed and collapsed into UMI consensus sequences with MIGEC, and V(D)J alignment was performed with MiXCR. Vaccine-responding clonotypes were identified with edgeR using replicate PBMC samples, with FDR below 0.01 and a log2 fold change above 5 up to day 15 being required. Each bulk clonotype was labeled CD4 or CD8 based on which sequenced repertoire, CD4 or CD8, contained the clonotype at higher abundance. TCRdb reworked the public reads: Q25 trimming with fastp, MiXCR clone assembly, productive beta chains retained. Each entry merges the rows of one CDR3 protein and shows their most common DNA and genes. TCRdb, not the authors, supplied the V and J calls. The sample table holds about 550,000 distinct CDR3 sequences, of which under 25% were seen once. Approximately 15% of the sample belongs to the ten largest clones.

Beyond this particular receptor, the publication reports: After the booster, most of the clones that had expanded following primary vaccination were detected again (approximately 96% of CD4 and roughly 90% of CD8), which suggests that memory was broadly maintained. Compared with the primary T-cell response, the secondary T-cell response was weaker but faster, peaking on day 5 rather than day 15. Computational filtering was required because FACS-sorted repertoires could contain abundant contaminating clonotypes from the bulk population. A small fraction of clonotypes showed up in both the CD4 and CD8 compartments, probably as a result of convergent recombination. Only a couple of donors were included in the study, so the extent to which the findings can be generalized is limited.

This TCR was sampled from a man aged 25 to 45 who received the YFV17D yellow fever vaccine. This chain joins TRBV28 to TRBJ2-7; the junction holds 8 bases that match TRBD2. Sequencing was performed on PBMCs, taken 15 days after the yellow fever booster vaccination. The CDR3 loop reads CASSRSGSKSYEQYF. The bases are TGTGCCAGCAGTCGAAGCGGGAGTAAGAGCTACGAGCAGTACTTC.